Sequencing of this T cell receptor (beta chain) was carried out in a study of cytomegalovirus exposure and HLA in healthy donors. This CDR3 comprises 14 residues. CDR1 and CDR2 from the germline V gene are SGDLS and YYNGEE. Trimming at V came to 1 base and at J to 4 bases, leaving 3 bases not matched to a gene. PCR amplification relied on 60 Vbeta primers (plus 13 Jbeta primers). Sequencing used immunoSEQ multiplex PCR; TCRdb keeps in-frame clones, though not all of them. The repertoire includes about 160,000 clones, more than 60% of them detected once, and about 4.5% sits in the top ten. The chain recombines TRBV9 with TRBJ2-3, with TRBD1 matching over 7 bases. The sample was PBMCs. This TCR came from a man in his forties in good health and CMV-seronegative. The CDR3 is CASSVRGLADTQYF. The CDR3 DNA reads as TGTGCCAGCAGCGTAAGGGGGCTCGCAGATACGCAGTATTTT.